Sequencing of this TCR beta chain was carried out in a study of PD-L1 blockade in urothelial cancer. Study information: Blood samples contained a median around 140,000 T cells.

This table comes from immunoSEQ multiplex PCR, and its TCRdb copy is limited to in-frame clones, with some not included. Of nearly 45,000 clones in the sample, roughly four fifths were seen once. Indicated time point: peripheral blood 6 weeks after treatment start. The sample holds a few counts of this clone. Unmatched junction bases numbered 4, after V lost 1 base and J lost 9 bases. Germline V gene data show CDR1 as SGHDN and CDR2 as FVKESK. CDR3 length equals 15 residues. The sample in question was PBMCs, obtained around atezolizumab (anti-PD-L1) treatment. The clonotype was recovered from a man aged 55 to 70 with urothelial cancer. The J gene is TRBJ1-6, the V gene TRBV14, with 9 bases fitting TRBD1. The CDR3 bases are TGTGCCAGCAGCCAAGCCGGGACAGGGAGTTCACCCCTCCACTTT. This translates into CASSQAGTGSSPLHF.